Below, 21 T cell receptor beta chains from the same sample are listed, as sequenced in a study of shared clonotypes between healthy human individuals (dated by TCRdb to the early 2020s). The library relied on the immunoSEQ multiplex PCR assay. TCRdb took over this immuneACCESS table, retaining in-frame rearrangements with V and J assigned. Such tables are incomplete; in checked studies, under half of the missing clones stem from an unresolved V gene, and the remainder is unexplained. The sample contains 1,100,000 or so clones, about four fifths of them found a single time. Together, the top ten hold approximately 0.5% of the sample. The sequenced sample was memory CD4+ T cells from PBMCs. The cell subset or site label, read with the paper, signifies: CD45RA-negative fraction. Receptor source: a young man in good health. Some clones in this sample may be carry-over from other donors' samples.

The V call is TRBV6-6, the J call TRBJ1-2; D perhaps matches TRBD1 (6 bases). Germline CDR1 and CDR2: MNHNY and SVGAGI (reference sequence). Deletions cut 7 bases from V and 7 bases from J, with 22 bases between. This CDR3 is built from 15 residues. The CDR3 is CASTLLGLGGVGYTF. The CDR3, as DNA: TGTGCCAGCACCCTTCTGGGACTAGGGGGGGTTGGCTACACCTTC.

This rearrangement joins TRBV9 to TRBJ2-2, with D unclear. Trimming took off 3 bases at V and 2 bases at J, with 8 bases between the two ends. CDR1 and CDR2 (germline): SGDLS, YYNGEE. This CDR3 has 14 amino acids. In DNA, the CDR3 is TGTGCCAGCAGCGAGACGACTAACACCGGGGAGCTGTTTTTT. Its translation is CASSETTNTGELFF.

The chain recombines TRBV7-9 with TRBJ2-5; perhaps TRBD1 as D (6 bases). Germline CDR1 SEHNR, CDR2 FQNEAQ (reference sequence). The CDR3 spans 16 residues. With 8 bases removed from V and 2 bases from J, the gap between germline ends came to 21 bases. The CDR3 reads CASDKGDGTLQETQYF. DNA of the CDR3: TGTGCCAGCGACAAGGGAGATGGGACACTGCAAGAGACCCAGTACTTC.

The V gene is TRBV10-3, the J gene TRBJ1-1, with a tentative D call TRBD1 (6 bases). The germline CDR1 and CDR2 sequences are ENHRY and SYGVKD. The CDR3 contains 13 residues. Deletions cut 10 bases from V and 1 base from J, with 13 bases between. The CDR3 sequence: CATGTPGNTEAFF. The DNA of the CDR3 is TGTGCCACCGGGACACCGGGGAACACTGAAGCTTTCTTT.

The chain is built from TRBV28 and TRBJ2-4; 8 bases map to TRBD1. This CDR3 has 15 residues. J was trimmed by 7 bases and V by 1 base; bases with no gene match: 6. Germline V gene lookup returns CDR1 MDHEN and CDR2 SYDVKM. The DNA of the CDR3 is TGTGCCAGCAGTTTATTGGGCAGGGGGCAGAACATTCAGTACTTC. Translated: CASSLLGRGQNIQYF.

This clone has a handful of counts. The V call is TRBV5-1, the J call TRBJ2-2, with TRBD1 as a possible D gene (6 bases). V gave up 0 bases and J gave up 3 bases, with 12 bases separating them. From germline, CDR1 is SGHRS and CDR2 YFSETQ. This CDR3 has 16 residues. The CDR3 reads CASSLGAGAHTGELFF. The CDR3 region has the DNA TGCGCCAGCAGCTTGGGGGCAGGGGCGCACACCGGGGAGCTGTTTTTT.

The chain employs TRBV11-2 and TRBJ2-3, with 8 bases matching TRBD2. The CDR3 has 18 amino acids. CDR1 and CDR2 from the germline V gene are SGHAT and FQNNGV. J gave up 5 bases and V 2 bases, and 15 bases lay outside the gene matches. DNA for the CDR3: TGTGCCAGCAGCTTATTTGTCTTGGCGGGAGGAGGCAGAGATACGCAGTATTTT. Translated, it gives CASSLFVLAGGGRDTQYF.

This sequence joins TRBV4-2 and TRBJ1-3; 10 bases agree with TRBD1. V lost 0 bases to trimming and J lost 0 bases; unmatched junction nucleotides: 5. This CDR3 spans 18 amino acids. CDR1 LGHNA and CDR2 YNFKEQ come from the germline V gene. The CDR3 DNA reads TGTGCCAGCAGCCAAGAGCCCTGGACAGGGGGCTCTGGAAACACCATATATTTT. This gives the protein CASSQEPWTGGSGNTIYF.

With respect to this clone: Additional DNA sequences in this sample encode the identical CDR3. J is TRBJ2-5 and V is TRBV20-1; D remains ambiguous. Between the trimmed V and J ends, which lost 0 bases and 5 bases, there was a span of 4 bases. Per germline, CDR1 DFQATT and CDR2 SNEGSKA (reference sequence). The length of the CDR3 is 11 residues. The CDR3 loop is CSARDRETQYF. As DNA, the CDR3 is TGCAGTGCTAGAGATCGGGAGACCCAGTACTTC.

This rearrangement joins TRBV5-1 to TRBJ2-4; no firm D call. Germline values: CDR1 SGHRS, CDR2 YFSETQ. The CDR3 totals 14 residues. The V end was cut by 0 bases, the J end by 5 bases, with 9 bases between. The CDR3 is CASSLGGSENIQYF. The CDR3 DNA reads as TGCGCCAGCAGCTTGGGGGGTTCGGAAAACATTCAGTACTTC. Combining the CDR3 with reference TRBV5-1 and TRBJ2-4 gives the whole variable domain KAGVTQTPRYLIKTRGQQVTLSCSPISGHRSVSWYQQTPGQGLQFLFEYFSETQRNKGNFPGRFSGRQFSNSRSEMNVSTLELGDSALYLCASSLGGSENIQYFGAGTRLSVL.

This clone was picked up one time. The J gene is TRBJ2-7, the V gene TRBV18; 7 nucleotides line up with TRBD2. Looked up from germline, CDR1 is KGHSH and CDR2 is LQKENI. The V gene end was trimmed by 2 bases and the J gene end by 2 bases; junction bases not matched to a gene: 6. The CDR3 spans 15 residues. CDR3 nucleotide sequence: TGTGCCAGCTCACCAACGCTAGCGGCCGCCTACGAGCAGTACTTC. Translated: CASSPTLAAAYEQYF.

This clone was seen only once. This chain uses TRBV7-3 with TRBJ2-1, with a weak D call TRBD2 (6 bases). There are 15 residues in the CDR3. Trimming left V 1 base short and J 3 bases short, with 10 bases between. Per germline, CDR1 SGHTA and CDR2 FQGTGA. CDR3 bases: TGTGCCAGCAGCTTAAACCGGGAGAGCTACAATGAGCAGTTCTTC. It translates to CASSLNRESYNEQFF. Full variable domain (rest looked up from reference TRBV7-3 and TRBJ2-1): GAGVSQTPSNKVTEKGKYVELRCDPISGHTALYWYRQSLGQGPEFLIYFQGTGAADDSGLPNDRFFAVRPEGSVSTLKIQRTERGDSAVYLCASSLNRESYNEQFFGPGTRLTVL.

CDR3 DNA sequence: TGTGCCAGCAGTTACGATTCGGACAGGACCGAGCAGTACTTC. Translating gives CASSYDSDRTEQYF. The chain is built from TRBV6-5 and TRBJ2-7; 7 nucleotides agree with TRBD1. V shed 2 bases, J shed 6 bases, and the junction held 7 bases outside the gene matches. The germline V gene encodes CDR1 MNHEY and CDR2 SVGAGI. This CDR3 is built from 14 residues.

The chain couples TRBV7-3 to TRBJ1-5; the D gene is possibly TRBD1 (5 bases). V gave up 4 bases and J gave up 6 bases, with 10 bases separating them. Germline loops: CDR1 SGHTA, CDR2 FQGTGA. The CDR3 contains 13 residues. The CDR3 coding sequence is TGTGCCAGCAGCTCTGGGGGGGGTCAGCCCCAGCATTTT. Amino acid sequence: CASSSGGGQPQHF.

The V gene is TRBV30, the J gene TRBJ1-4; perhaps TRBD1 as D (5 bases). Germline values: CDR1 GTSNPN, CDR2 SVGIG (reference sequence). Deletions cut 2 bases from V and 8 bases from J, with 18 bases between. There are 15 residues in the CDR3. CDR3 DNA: TGTGCCTGGAGTCCGGCCGGGGGTCGGGGGGAAAAACTGTTTTTT. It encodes CAWSPAGGRGEKLFF.

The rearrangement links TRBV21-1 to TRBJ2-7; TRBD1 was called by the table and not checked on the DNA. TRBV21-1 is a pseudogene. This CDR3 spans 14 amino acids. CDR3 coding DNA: TGTGCCAGCAGCAAGGCAGGGCGCCCCTACGAGCAGTACTTC. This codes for CASSKAGRPYEQYF.

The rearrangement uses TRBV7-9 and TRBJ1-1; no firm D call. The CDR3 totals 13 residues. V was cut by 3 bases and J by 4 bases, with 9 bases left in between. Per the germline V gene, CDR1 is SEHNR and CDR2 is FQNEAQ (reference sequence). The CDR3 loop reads CASSLKGGTEAFF. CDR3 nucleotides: TGTGCCAGCAGCTTGAAGGGAGGCACTGAAGCTTTCTTT. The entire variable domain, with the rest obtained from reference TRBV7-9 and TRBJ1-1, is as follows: DTGVSQNPRHKITKRGQNVTFRCDPISEHNRLYWYRQTLGQGPEFLTYFQNEAQLEKSRLLSDRFSAERPKGSFSTLEIQRTEQGDSAMYLCASSLKGGTEAFFGQGTRLTVV.

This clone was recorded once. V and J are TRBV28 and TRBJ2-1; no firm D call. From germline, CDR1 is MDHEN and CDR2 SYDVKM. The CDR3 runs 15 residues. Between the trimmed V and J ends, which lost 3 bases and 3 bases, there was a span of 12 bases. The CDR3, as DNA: TGTGCCAGCAGTTTCGGGCAGGACCTCTACAATGAGCAGTTCTTC. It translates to CASSFGQDLYNEQFF. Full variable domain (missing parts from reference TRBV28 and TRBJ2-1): DVKVTQSSRYLVKRTGEKVFLECVQDMDHENMFWYRQDPGLGLRLIYFSYDVKMKEKGDIPEGYSVSREKKERFSLILESASTNQTSMYLCASSFGQDLYNEQFFGPGTRLTVL.

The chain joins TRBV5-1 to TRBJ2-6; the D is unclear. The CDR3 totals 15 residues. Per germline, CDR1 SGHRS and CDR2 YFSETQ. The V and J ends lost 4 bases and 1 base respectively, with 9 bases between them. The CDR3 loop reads CASSPLASGANVLTF. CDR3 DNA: TGCGCCAGCAGCCCACTCGCTTCTGGGGCCAACGTCCTGACTTTC.

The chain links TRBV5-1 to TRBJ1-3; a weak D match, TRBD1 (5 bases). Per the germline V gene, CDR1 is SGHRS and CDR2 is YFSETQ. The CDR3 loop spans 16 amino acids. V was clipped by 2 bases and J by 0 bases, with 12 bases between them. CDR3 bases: TGCGCCAGCAGCTTTGAGGGGATAGGCTCTGGAAACACCATATATTTT. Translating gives CASSFEGIGSGNTIYF.

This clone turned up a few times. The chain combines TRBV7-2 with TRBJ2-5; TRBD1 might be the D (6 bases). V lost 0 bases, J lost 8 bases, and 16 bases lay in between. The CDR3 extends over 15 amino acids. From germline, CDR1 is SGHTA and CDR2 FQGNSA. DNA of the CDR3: TGTGCCAGCAGCTTAGCAACAGGGTACGGGCGTACCCAGTACTTC. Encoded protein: CASSLATGYGRTQYF.